These 10 T cell receptor beta chains came from one sample sequenced in a study of blood T cells in healthy people across ages. The authors ran a second PCR of roughly 6 to 12 cycles using a sample-barcoded 5' primer and a J-beta primer mix. From the 5' RACE reads, TCRdb called clonotypes with MiXCR, one entry per CDR3 protein. The sample yields 600,000 to 850,000 distinct CDR3 sequences, around 25% seen once. This sample was also put to use in a study of T cells of mothers and their children.

The sequenced material came from blood. The receptor set was obtained from a boy younger than 18 in good health.

The chain employs TRBV20-1 and TRBJ1-1, with 7 positions matching TRBD1. Germline V lookup: CDR1 DFQATT, CDR2 SNEGSKA (reference sequence). This CDR3 has 14 amino acids. V gave up 1 base and J gave up 4 bases; unmatched junction bases: 6. This chain's CDR3 is CSARGKSGGTEAFF. The CDR3 DNA follows: TGCAGTGCTAGAGGCAAGTCAGGGGGCACTGAAGCTTTCTTT.

This clonotype occurred a few times. The CDR3 here is CASSSSSSGNSPLHF. The CDR3 nucleotides are TGTGCCAGCAGTTCGTCCTCGTCGGGGAATTCACCCCTCCACTTT. The chain carries TRBV6-5 and TRBJ1-6; D uncertain. Trimming took 4 bases from V and 7 from J, leaving 14 bases between them. Germline CDR1 and CDR2: MNHEY and SVGAGI. The CDR3 sequence is 15 residues long.

The gene calls are TRBV2 and TRBJ1-1; D is uncertain. In germline, CDR1 is SNHLY, CDR2 FYNNEI. CDR3 length equals 11 residues. V dropped 5 bases and J dropped 4 bases, with 5 bases sitting between them. In nucleotides, the CDR3 is TGTGCCAGCAGTCCCACCACTGAAGCTTTCTTT. It codes for CASSPTTEAFF.

The V and J genes are TRBV5-6 and TRBJ2-7, with a tentative D call TRBD2 (6 bases). Germline CDR1 is SGHDT and CDR2 is YYEEEE. With 2 bases removed from V and 4 bases from J, the gap between germline ends came to 16 bases. The CDR3 extends over 15 amino acids. The CDR3 loop is CASSFWGVRSYEQYF. DNA of the CDR3: TGTGCCAGCAGCTTCTGGGGGGTACGGTCATACGAGCAGTACTTC.

The CDR3: CASSSTVDTQYF. DNA for the CDR3: TGTGCCAGCAGTTCGACGGTAGATACGCAGTATTTT. This sequence joins TRBV28 and TRBJ2-3; D gene ambiguous. V lost 4 bases to trimming and J lost 5 bases, with 7 bases between them. CDR3 length equals 12 residues. Germline CDR1 reads MDHEN; CDR2 reads SYDVKM.

This clonotype was seen a handful of times. The rearrangement links TRBV6-5 to TRBJ1-4; 8 positions match TRBD1. J gave up 7 bases and V 7 bases, and 5 bases lay outside the gene matches. CDR3 length: 13 residues. CDR1 and CDR2 from the germline V gene are MNHEY and SVGAGI. The CDR3 sequence is CASTGGFGEKLFF. For the CDR3, the DNA is TGTGCCAGCACAGGGGGCTTTGGTGAAAAACTGTTTTTT.

This clonotype has only a few counts. This sequence joins TRBV27 and TRBJ2-3; 7 bases are a match to TRBD2. Germline V lookup: CDR1 MNHEY, CDR2 SMNVEV (reference sequence). V shed 4 bases, J shed 5 bases, and the junction held 12 bases outside the gene matches. The CDR3 contains 16 residues. The CDR3 is CASSSPSGGSRDTQYF. The CDR3 region has the DNA TGTGCCAGCAGTTCCCCCTCGGGCGGGAGTAGAGATACGCAGTATTTT.

A word on this clonotype: Germline is not matched at one junction end, which may reflect a read error. The chain joins TRBV28 to TRBJ2-1, with D possibly matching TRBD2 (5 bases). This CDR3 comprises 15 residues. CDR1 MDHEN and CDR2 SYDVKM come from the germline V gene. CDR3 residues: CASSLFGLATHEPFF. CDR3 bases: TGTGCCAGCAGTTTATTTGGCCTAGCCACCCATGAGCCGTTCTTC.

This sequence joins TRBV20-1 and TRBJ1-2; no definite D call. Between the trimmed V and J ends, which lost 1 base and 4 bases, there was a span of 16 bases. CDR1 is DFQATT, CDR2 SNEGSKA, per germline (reference sequence). The CDR3 length is 15 residues. Here the CDR3 reads CSARAWAERTYGYTF. Here the CDR3 DNA reads TGCAGTGCTAGAGCCTGGGCAGAGAGAACCTATGGCTACACCTTC.

This CDR3 is CAISESGVTGELFF. The CDR3 DNA sequence: TGTGCCATCAGTGAGTCGGGGGTCACCGGGGAGCTGTTTTTT. The V call is TRBV10-3, the J call TRBJ2-2, with D possibly being TRBD1 or TRBD2 (5 bases each). Germline V gene lookup returns CDR1 ENHRY and CDR2 SYGVKD. Trimming pared 0 bases from V and 4 bases from J, leaving 6 bases between. This CDR3 has 14 amino acids.